This T cell receptor beta chain derives from a study of T cells in women clearing cervical HPV infection. Across the study: Controls were women whose single incident HPV16 infection cleared within 12 months without precancer or cancer. Whole-study findings and limits: Controls had more TRBV6-7 (approximately 0.16%) than cases (roughly 0.11%).

TCR beta CDR3 amplified by multiplex PCR from 950 to 1,500 ng genomic DNA. Produced via immunoSEQ multiplex PCR; TCRdb's table is partial and in-frame only. This listing includes about 23,000 clones. Notes on this clone: Its antigen is as yet unknown. Read sequence stops 3 residues before the CDR3 end, and the germline J gene provides the missing end.

Cervical HPV DNA detected by MY09/MY11 PCR, typed by dot-blot. This CDR3 region has 16 residues. V lost 4 bases, J lost 4 bases, and 8 bases stayed unmatched. In germline, CDR1 is SGHRS, CDR2 YFSETQ. The chain recombines TRBV5-1 with TRBJ2-1; 10 nucleotides align to TRBD1. This clonotype was sampled from a woman aged 18 to 75 with a cervical HPV16 infection that either progressed to CIN3+ or cleared (not recorded which). Specimen: blood buffy coat. The CDR3 loop reads CASSLDRGQGYNEQFF. The CDR3 DNA, read in part, is TGCGCCAGCAGCCTCGACAGGGGGCAAGGATACAATGAG.